This entry describes one T cell receptor beta chain. As processed by the authors: Estimated nucleated cell counts came from reference gene primer amplification. Libraries were prepared by immunoSEQ multiplex PCR; TCRdb keeps only in-frame clonotypes and omits some of them. V and J calls and clone size are copied from that table; D and trimming were computed from the DNA. The table includes 55,000 to 85,000 clones, approximately 90% detected once. The data are from a study of blood T cell repertoires in COVID-19. Study-level information: Both acute and convalescent COVID-19 samples were obtained from the United States, Italy and Spain. Sources were T cells, B-cell-depleted T cells, or PBMCs; the material itself was cDNA or gDNA.

This CDR3 is built from 13 residues. CDR1 is SGHTA, CDR2 FQGNSA, per germline. Trimming removed 5 bases from V and 6 bases from J, with 14 bases in between. The rearrangement joins TRBV7-2 to TRBJ2-7; a possible D gene is TRBD2 (5 bases). The sample consisted of peripheral blood. The sequence came from a woman between 18 and 30 years old with acute or convalescent COVID-19. The CDR3 sequence: CASSPYRGSEQYF. The CDR3 nucleotides read TGTGCCAGCAGCCCCTACCGGGGATCCGAGCAGTACTTC.